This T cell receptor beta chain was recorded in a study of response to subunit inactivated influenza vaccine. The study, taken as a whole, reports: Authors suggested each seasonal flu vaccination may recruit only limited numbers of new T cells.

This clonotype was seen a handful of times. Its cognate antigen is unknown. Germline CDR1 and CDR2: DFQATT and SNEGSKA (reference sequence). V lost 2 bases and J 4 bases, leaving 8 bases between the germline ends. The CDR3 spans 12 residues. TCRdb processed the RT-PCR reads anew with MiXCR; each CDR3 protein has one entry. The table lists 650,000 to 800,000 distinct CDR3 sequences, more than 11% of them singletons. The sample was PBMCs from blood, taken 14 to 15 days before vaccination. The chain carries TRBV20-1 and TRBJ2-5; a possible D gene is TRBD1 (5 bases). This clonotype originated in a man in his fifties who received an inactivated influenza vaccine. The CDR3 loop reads CSARRQGETQYF. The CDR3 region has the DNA TGCAGTGCTAGAAGGCAGGGAGAGACCCAGTACTTC.